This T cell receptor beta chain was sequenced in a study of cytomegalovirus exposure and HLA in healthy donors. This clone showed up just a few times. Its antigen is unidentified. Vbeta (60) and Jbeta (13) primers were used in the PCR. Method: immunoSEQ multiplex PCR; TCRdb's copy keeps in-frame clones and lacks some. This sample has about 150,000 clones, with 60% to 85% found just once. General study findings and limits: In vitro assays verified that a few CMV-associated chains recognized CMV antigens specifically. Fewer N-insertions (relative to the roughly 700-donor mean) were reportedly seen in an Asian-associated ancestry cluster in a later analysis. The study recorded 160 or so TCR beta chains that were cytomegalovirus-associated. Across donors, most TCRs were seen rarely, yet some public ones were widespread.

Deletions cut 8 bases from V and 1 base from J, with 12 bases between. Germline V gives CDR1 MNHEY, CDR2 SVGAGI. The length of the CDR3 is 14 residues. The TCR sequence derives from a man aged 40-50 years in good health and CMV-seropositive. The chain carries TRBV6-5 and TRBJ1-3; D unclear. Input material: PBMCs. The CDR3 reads CASADIPSGNTIYF. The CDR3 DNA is TGTGCCAGCGCTGACATCCCTTCTGGAAACACCATATATTTT.